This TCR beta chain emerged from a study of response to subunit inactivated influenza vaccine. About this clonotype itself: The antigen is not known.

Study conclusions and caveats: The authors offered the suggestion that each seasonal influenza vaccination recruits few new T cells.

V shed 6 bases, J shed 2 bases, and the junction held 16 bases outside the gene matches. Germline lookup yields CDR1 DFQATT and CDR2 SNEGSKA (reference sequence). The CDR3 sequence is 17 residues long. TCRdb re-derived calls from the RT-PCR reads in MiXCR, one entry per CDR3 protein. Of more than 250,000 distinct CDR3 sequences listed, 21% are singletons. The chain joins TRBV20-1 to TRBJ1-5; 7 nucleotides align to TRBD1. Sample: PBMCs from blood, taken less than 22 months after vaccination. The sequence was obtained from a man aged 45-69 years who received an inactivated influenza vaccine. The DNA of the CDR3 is TGCAGTGCCGGGACCCTACAGGGGTACTGGCGCAATCAGCCCCAGCATTTT. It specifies CSAGTLQGYWRNQPQHF.